A single sample is the source of the 24 T cell receptor beta chains below, sequenced in a study of blood T cell repertoires in COVID-19. Only in-frame clones appear in the TCRdb table, and some are missing; sequencing was by immunoSEQ multiplex PCR. Of roughly 380,000 clones listed, more than 70% are singletons. The sequencing sample was made of peripheral blood. Every receptor here comes from a woman aged 60-70 years with COVID-19, enrolled during active disease.

The J gene is TRBJ2-3, the V gene TRBV3-1 (or the pseudogene TRBV3-2), with D perhaps matching TRBD2 (5 bases). Germline V gives CDR1 LGHDT, CDR2 YNNKEL (reference sequence). V was trimmed by 0 bases and J by 1 base, leaving 17 bases between them. The CDR3 is 18 residues long. In DNA form, the CDR3 reads TGTGCCAGCAGCCAAGATTGCCCCCGGACTGGATGCACAGATACGCAGTATTTT. Encoded protein: CASSQDCPRTGCTDTQYF.

The chain employs TRBV3-1 (or the pseudogene TRBV3-2) and TRBJ1-6, with a possible D match to TRBD1 (5 bases). The CDR3 totals 14 residues. V lost 4 bases, J lost 8 bases, and 12 bases lay in between. Germline CDR1 is LGHDT and CDR2 is YNNKEL (reference sequence). CDR3 loop: CASSPWGRDSPLHF. Here the CDR3 DNA reads TGTGCCAGCAGCCCATGGGGGAGGGATTCACCCCTCCACTTT.

This clone appeared a single time. This chain joins TRBV5-1 and TRBJ1-1; TRBD1 might be the D (6 bases). There are 14 residues in the CDR3. Germline values: CDR1 SGHRS, CDR2 YFSETQ. V lost 5 bases and J lost 1, with 12 bases in between. The CDR3 coding sequence is TGCGCCAGCAGATCAGGGGCCGCGAACACTGAAGCTTTCTTT. Amino acids: CASRSGAANTEAFF.

The chain couples TRBV7-2 to TRBJ2-3; 7 nucleotides match TRBD1. The V gene's germline CDR1 is SGHTA and CDR2 FQGNSA. This CDR3 comprises 14 residues. V shed 1 base, J shed 5 bases, and the junction held 3 bases outside the gene matches. CDR3 protein: CASSLGTGEDTQYF. Written as DNA, the CDR3 is TGTGCCAGCAGCTTAGGAACAGGGGAAGATACGCAGTATTTT.

The rearrangement joins TRBV27 to TRBJ2-6, with TRBD1 identical over 7 bases. V was clipped by 5 bases and J by 2 bases; unmatched bases: 12. The CDR3 has 18 amino acids. Per germline, CDR1 MNHEY and CDR2 SMNVEV (reference sequence). Here the CDR3 reads CASSHTRLRGTGANVLTF. CDR3 nucleotide sequence: TGTGCCAGCAGTCATACGCGCCTCAGGGGGACTGGGGCCAACGTCCTGACTTTC.

This clone was observed a single time. The chain carries TRBV7-2 and TRBJ1-2; D unresolved. V gave up 5 bases and J gave up 4 bases, with 17 bases separating them. The V gene's germline CDR1 is SGHTA and CDR2 FQGNSA. The CDR3 consists of 15 residues. The CDR3 DNA reads TGTGCCAGCAGCCCTAGCAGGCGGGGAAGCTATGGCTACACCTTC. Amino acid sequence: CASSPSRRGSYGYTF.

V usage is TRBV7-2 and J usage is TRBJ1-1; 8 bases align to TRBD1. This CDR3 is built from 15 residues. Germline loops: CDR1 SGHTA, CDR2 FQGNSA. V lost 6 bases, J lost 7 bases, and 13 bases stayed unmatched. CDR3 sequence: CASRDNRGAAFEAFF. CDR3 bases: TGTGCCAGCAGAGATAACAGGGGGGCGGCCTTTGAAGCTTTCTTT.

This clone was seen at least ten times. The CDR3 nucleotides are TGTGCCAGCAGCAAATGGACAGGGAGGGGGAACAATGAGCAGTTCTTC. Translating it yields CASSKWTGRGNNEQFF. The chain is built from TRBV9 and TRBJ2-1, with D tentatively TRBD1 (8 bases). V was cut by 4 bases and J by 5 bases, with 19 bases left in between. CDR3 length equals 16 residues. Germline lookup yields CDR1 SGDLS and CDR2 YYNGEE.

V and J are TRBV6-5 and TRBJ1-6, with D uncertain. This CDR3 has 13 amino acids. The V and J ends lost 5 bases and 9 bases respectively, with 11 bases between them. Germline values: CDR1 MNHEY, CDR2 SVGAGI. The CDR3 coding sequence is TGTGCCAGCAGTCTTGACGGAGGTTCACCCCTCCACTTT. Residues: CASSLDGGSPLHF.

The V gene is TRBV7-8, the J gene TRBJ1-1; D not certain. Germline CDR1 reads SGHVS; CDR2 reads FQNEAQ. The V end lost 5 bases, the J end lost 1 base, and 11 bases lay between the germline ends. This CDR3 has 14 residues. DNA of the CDR3: TGTGCCAGCAGCGGATCGCGGGGGAACACTGAAGCTTTCTTT. Its translation is CASSGSRGNTEAFF. Full variable domain (outside the CDR3, taken from reference TRBV7-8 and TRBJ1-1): GAGVSQSPRYKVAKRGQDVALRCDPISGHVSLFWYQQALGQGPEFLTYFQNEAQLDKSGLPSDRFFAERPEGSVSTLKIQRTQQEDSAVYLCASSGSRGNTEAFFGQGTRLTVV.

This chain connects TRBV7-8 to TRBJ1-2; 9 positions match TRBD1. The CDR3 sequence is 15 residues long. V gave up 1 base and J gave up 5 bases; unmatched junction bases: 5. Per germline, CDR1 SGHVS and CDR2 FQNEAQ. The CDR3 sequence is CASSLVPGQGYGYTF. The CDR3 DNA is TGTGCCAGCAGCTTAGTACCGGGACAGGGATATGGCTACACCTTC.

The count of this clone is one. The chain employs TRBV5-1 and TRBJ2-2, with D perhaps matching TRBD2 (6 bases). Trimming left V 0 bases short and J 3 bases short, with 9 bases between. Germline CDR1 SGHRS, CDR2 YFSETQ. This CDR3 region has 15 residues. The CDR3 nucleotides read TGCGCCAGCAGCTTGGTAGCGGTACACACCGGGGAGCTGTTTTTT. It is translated as CASSLVAVHTGELFF.

Remarks on this clone: This specimen includes other DNA sequences encoding the same CDR3. The chain carries TRBV6-1 and TRBJ1-1; D gene ambiguous. From germline, CDR1 is MNHNS and CDR2 SASEGT. The CDR3 length is 11 residues. The germline V and J ends were trimmed by 3 bases and 6 bases, with 5 bases remaining between them. DNA of the CDR3: TGTGCCAGCAGTGAGAGGTCTGAAGCTTTCTTT. This codes for CASSERSEAFF.

This chain joins TRBV9 and TRBJ1-2; TRBD1 agrees at 7 bases. V was clipped by 3 bases and J by 0 bases; unmatched bases: 8. CDR3 size: 16 residues. Per the germline V gene, CDR1 is SGDLS and CDR2 is YYNGEE. The CDR3 spells CASSAGIRGANYGYTF. The CDR3 DNA reads as TGTGCCAGCAGCGCTGGAATCAGGGGGGCTAACTATGGCTACACCTTC.

V and J are TRBV30 and TRBJ2-3, with 10 nucleotides matching TRBD2. V lost 1 base and J lost 0; bases outside the gene matches: 1. Germline V gene lookup returns CDR1 GTSNPN and CDR2 SVGIG (reference sequence). CDR3 size: 15 residues. The CDR3 coding sequence is TGTGCCTGGAGTGGGACTAGCGGTAGCACAGATACGCAGTATTTT. It is translated as CAWSGTSGSTDTQYF.

V and J are TRBV5-1 and TRBJ1-1; D unclear. The length of the CDR3 is 14 residues. Germline loops: CDR1 SGHRS, CDR2 YFSETQ. Trimming pared 4 bases from V and 1 base from J, leaving 11 bases between. Here the CDR3 reads CASSRSGRNTEAFF. CDR3 DNA: TGCGCCAGCAGCCGCTCAGGAAGGAACACTGAAGCTTTCTTT.

The V and J genes are TRBV20-1 and TRBJ2-7; weak D call: TRBD2 (5 bases). In germline, CDR1 is DFQATT, CDR2 SNEGSKA (reference sequence). Between the trimmed V and J ends, which lost 6 bases and 7 bases, there was a span of 13 bases. CDR3 length: 11 residues. The CDR3 loop is CSAFGEWEQYF. The CDR3 bases are TGCAGTGCGTTCGGGGAGTGGGAGCAGTACTTC.

There are a few counts of this clone. This sequence joins TRBV9 and TRBJ2-1; TRBD2 matches 10 bases. This CDR3 is 18 amino acids long. V trimming: 0 bases; J trimming: 4 bases; junction bases outside the gene matches: 10. Germline CDR1 and CDR2: SGDLS and YYNGEE. The CDR3 nucleotides read TGTGCCAGCAGCGTAGGGTTCCGAGTAGCGGGGGGATACAATGAGCAGTTCTTC. This translates into CASSVGFRVAGGYNEQFF.

The gene calls are TRBV19 and TRBJ2-6, with TRBD1 matching 11 bases. The trim removed 8 bases at V and 0 bases at J, leaving 18 bases unmatched. This CDR3 is 21 amino acids long. The germline V gene has CDR1 LNHDA and CDR2 SQIVND (reference sequence). This CDR3 reads CASGSGTGGYVGLSGANVLTF. Written as DNA, the CDR3 is TGTGCCAGTGGTTCTGGGACAGGGGGATATGTAGGTCTCTCTGGGGCCAACGTCCTGACTTTC.

The genes are TRBV10-2 and TRBJ1-5; 10 positions match TRBD1. The germline gives CDR1 WSHSY, CDR2 SAAADI. J gave up 8 bases and V 1 base, and 5 bases lay outside the gene matches. CDR3 size: 15 residues. The CDR3 spells CASSEFRTGGKPQHF. The CDR3 DNA reads as TGCGCCAGCAGTGAGTTTCGGACAGGGGGGAAGCCCCAGCATTTT.

V is TRBV19 and J is TRBJ2-2; 7 nucleotides agree with TRBD1. Per the germline V gene, CDR1 is LNHDA and CDR2 is SQIVND (reference sequence). Trimming at V came to 1 base and at J to 5 bases, leaving 7 bases not matched to a gene. The CDR3 contains 16 residues. The CDR3 reads CASSIGRQGKTGELFF. The CDR3 DNA reads as TGTGCCAGTAGTATAGGGCGACAGGGAAAAACCGGGGAGCTGTTTTTT.

The chain employs TRBV12-3 or TRBV12-4 and TRBJ1-1; no definite D call. The CDR3 extends over 10 amino acids. Trimming shortened V by 10 bases and J by 7 bases, and 10 bases separated the two germline ends. CDR3: CAIKRLEAFF. The CDR3 coding sequence is TGTGCCATCAAGAGACTTGAAGCTTTCTTT.

The V and J genes are TRBV28 and TRBJ1-5; TRBD1 might be the D (5 bases). The ends were cut back, 8 bases at V and 1 base at J, with 12 bases in the middle. CDR3 size: 14 residues. The germline gives CDR1 MDHEN, CDR2 SYDVKM. The CDR3 DNA is TGTGCCAGCCTGCGGGGGACGAGCAATCAGCCCCAGCATTTT. Its protein is CASLRGTSNQPQHF.

This chain connects TRBV9 to TRBJ2-3, with 7 bases matching TRBD2. V shed 4 bases, J shed 4 bases, and the junction held 9 bases outside the gene matches. Germline V gene data show CDR1 as SGDLS and CDR2 as YYNGEE. The CDR3 consists of 15 residues. Here the CDR3 reads CASSSSTGGADTQYF. The DNA for the CDR3 is TGTGCCAGCAGCTCCTCGACGGGGGGTGCAGATACGCAGTATTTT.